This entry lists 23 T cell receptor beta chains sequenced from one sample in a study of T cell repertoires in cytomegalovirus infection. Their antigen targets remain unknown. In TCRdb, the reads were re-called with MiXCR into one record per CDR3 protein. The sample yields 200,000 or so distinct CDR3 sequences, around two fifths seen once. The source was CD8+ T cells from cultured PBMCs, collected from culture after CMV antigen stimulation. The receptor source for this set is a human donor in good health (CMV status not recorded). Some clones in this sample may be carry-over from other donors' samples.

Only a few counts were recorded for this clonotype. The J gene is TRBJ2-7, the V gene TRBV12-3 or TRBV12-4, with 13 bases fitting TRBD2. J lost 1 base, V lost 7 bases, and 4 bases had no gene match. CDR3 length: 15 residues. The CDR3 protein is CASTEGLAGSYEQYF. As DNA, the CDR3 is TGTGCCAGCACCGAGGGACTAGCGGGGTCCTACGAGCAGTACTTC.

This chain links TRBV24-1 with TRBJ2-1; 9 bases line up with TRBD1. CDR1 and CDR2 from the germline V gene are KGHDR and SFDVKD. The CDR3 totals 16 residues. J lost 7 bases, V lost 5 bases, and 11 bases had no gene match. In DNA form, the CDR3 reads TGTGCCACCAGTGGCCTGGGACAGGGATTAAGGAATGAGCAGTTCTTC. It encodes CATSGLGQGLRNEQFF.

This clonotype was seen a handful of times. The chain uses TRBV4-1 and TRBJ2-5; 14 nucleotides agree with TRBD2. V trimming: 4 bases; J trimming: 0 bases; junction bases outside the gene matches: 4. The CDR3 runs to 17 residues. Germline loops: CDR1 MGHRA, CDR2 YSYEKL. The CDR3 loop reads CASSPKGLAGDQETQYF. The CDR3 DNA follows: TGCGCCAGCAGCCCCAAGGGACTAGCGGGGGACCAAGAGACCCAGTACTTC.

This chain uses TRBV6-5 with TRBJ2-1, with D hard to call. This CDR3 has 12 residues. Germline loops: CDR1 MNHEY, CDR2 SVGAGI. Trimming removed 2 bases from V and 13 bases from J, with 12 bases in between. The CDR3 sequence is CASSYAFSPQFF. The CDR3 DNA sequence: TGTGCCAGCAGTTACGCTTTCTCTCCCCAGTTCTTC.

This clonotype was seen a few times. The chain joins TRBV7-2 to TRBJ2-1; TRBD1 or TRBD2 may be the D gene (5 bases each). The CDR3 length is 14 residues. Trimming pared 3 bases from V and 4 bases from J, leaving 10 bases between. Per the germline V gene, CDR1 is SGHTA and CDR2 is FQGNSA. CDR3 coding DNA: TGTGCCAGCAGCTTCGGGGACCAATACAATGAGCAGTTCTTC. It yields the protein CASSFGDQYNEQFF.

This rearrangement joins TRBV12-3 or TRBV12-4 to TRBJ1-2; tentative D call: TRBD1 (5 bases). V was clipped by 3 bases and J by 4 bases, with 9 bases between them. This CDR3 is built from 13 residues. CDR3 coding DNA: TGTGCCAGCAGTTTCCCGACAGCCTATGGCTACACCTTC. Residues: CASSFPTAYGYTF.

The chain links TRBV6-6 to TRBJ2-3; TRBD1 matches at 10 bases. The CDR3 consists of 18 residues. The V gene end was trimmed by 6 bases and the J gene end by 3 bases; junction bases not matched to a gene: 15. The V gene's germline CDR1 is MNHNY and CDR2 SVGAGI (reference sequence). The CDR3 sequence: CASRPRDRGPAGTDTQYF. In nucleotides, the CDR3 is TGTGCCAGCAGGCCCCGGGACAGGGGTCCCGCCGGTACAGATACGCAGTATTTT.

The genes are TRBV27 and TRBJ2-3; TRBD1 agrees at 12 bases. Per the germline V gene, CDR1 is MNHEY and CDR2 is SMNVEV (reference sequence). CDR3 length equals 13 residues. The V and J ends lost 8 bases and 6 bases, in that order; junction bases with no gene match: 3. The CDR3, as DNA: TGTGCCAGCCGGGACAGGGGGCTTGATACGCAGTATTTT. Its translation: CASRDRGLDTQYF.

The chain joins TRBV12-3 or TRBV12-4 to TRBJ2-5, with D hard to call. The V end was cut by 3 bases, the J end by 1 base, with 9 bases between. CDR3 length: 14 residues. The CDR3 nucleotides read TGTGCCAGCAGTTTCTTGCCAGTCCAAGAGACCCAGTACTTC. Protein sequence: CASSFLPVQETQYF.

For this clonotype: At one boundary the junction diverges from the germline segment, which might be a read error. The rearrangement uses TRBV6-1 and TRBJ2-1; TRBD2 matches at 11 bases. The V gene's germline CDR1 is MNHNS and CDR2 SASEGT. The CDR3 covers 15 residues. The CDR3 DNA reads TGTGCCAGAAGTGAAGGCACTAGCGGGAGTTATGAGCAGTTCTTC. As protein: CARSEGTSGSYEQFF.

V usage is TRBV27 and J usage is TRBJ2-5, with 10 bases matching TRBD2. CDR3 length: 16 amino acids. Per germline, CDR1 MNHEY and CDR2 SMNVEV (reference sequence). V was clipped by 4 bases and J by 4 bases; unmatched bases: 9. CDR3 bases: TGTGCCAGCAGTTCAACCAGCGGGGGGGCGGGAGAGACCCAGTACTTC. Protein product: CASSSTSGGAGETQYF.

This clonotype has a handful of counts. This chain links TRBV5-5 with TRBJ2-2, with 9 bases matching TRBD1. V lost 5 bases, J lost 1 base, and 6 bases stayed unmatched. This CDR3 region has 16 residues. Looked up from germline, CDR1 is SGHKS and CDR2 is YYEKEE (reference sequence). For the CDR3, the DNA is TGTGCCAGCAGGGCCCGGGACAGGGTGAACACCGGGGAGCTGTTTTTT. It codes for CASRARDRVNTGELFF.

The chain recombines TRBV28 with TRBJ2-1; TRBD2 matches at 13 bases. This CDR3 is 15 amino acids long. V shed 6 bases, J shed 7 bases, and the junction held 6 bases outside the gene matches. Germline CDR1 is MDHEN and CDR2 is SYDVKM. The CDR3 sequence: CASRRGLAGVNEQFF. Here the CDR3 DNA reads TGTGCCAGCAGGCGAGGACTAGCGGGAGTGAATGAGCAGTTCTTC.

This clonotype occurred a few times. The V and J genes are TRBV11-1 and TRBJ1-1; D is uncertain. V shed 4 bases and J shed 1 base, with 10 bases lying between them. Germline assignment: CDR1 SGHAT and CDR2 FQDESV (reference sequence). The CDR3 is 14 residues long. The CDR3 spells CASSYPTRNTEAFF. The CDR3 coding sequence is TGTGCCAGCAGCTACCCAACTAGGAACACTGAAGCTTTCTTT.

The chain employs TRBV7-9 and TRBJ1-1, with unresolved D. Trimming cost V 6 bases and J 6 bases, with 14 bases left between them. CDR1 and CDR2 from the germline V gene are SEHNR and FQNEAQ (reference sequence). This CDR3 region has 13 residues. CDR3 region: CASSIGSEAEAFF. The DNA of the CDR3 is TGTGCCAGCAGTATAGGGTCCGAGGCTGAAGCTTTCTTT.

The CDR3 nucleotides are TGCGCCAGCAGTGAGTCCTCAGGGGGCCACTACGAGCAGTACTTC. Encoded protein: CASSESSGGHYEQYF. The chain joins TRBV10-2 to TRBJ2-7; 8 bases line up with TRBD1. V shed 0 bases and J 3 bases; nucleotides not matched to a gene: 4. CDR3 length: 15 residues. Germline CDR1 reads WSHSY; CDR2 reads SAAADI.

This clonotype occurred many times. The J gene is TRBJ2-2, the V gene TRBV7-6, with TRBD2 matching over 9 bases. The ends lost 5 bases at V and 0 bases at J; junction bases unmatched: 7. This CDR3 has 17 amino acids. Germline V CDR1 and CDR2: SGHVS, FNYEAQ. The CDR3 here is CASSKLAGLSNTGELFF. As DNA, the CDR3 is TGTGCCAGCAGCAAGCTAGCGGGGTTGTCGAACACCGGGGAGCTGTTTTTT.

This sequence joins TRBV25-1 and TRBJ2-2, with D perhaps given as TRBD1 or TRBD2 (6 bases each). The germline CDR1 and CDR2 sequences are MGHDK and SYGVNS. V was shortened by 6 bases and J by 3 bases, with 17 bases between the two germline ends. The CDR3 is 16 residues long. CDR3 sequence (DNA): TGTGCCAGCAGAAATAGCGGAAGGGGGTACACCGGGGAGCTGTTTTTT. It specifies CASRNSGRGYTGELFF.

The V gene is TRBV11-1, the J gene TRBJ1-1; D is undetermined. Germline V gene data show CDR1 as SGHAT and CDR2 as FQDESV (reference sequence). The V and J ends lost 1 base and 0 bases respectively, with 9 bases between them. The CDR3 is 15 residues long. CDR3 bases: TGTGCCAGCAGCTTAGAGTCACCTATGAACACTGAAGCTTTCTTT. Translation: CASSLESPMNTEAFF.

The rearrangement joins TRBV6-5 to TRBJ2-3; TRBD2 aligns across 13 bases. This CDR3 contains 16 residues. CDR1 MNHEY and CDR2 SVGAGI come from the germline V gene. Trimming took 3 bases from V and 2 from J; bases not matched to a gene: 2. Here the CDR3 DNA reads TGTGCCAGCAGTTATGGGACTAGCGGGGTCACAGATACGCAGTATTTT. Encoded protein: CASSYGTSGVTDTQYF.

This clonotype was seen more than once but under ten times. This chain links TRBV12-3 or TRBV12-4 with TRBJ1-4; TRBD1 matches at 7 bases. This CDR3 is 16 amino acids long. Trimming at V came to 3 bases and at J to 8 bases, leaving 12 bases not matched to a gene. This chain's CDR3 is CASSFTIRGGEEKLFF. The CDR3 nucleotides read TGTGCCAGCAGTTTTACAATCAGGGGGGGAGAAGAAAAACTGTTTTTT.

In DNA form, the CDR3 reads TGTGCCAGCAGCCCCCGGCCTAGGTACGAGCAGTACTTC. Translation gives CASSPRPRYEQYF. The J gene is TRBJ2-7, the V gene TRBV6-2 or TRBV6-3; no firm D call. Germline assignment: CDR1 MNHEY and CDR2 SVGEGT. With 6 bases removed from V and 4 bases from J, the gap between germline ends came to 13 bases. CDR3 length equals 13 residues.

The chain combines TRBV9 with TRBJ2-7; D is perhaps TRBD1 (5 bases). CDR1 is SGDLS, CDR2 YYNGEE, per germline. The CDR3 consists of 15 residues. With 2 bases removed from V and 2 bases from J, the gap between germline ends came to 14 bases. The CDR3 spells CASSVTSQGTYEQYF. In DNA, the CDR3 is TGTGCCAGCAGCGTGACGTCTCAGGGCACCTACGAGCAGTACTTC.